The T cell receptor (beta chain) described here comes from a study of PD-1 blockade in classical Hodgkin lymphoma. Data came from immunoSEQ multiplex PCR; TCRdb stores just in-frame clones and leaves some out. The sample comprises some 20,000 clones, 75% to 90% of which are singletons, and around 13% rests with the top ten. In regard to this clone: Its antigen is not identified.

Study findings and constraints: CD4+ TCR diversity climbed significantly by C4D1, unlike CD8+ TCR diversity.

The CDR3 sequence is 15 residues long. CDR1 and CDR2 (germline): SQVTM, ANQGSEA. V lost 6 bases to trimming and J lost 7 bases, with 24 bases between them. Each of the patients experienced relapse following autologous stem cell transplantation, and their brentuximab vedotin exposure differed. Responses achieved at best were complete response, partial response or progressive disease. This sequence originates from a human donor with classical Hodgkin lymphoma. The chain links TRBV29-1 to TRBJ1-2; possible D gene TRBD1, 6 bases. The input for sequencing was peripheral blood mononuclear cells (PBMCs), taken before the second cycle of nivolumab. CDR3 sequence (DNA): TGCAGCGTCATGAGGGGACAAGCTCGTTTTAGTGGCTACACCTTC. Amino acid sequence: CSVMRGQARFSGYTF. The variable domain in full, completed from reference TRBV29-1 and TRBJ1-2, reads SAVISQKPSRDICQRGTSLTIQCQVDSQVTMMFWYRQQPGQSLTLIATANQGSEATYESGFVIDKFPISRPNLTFSTLTVSNMSPEDSSIYLCSVMRGQARFSGYTFGSGTRLTVV.